The entry below describes one T cell receptor (beta chain). This clonotype was seen many times. Its target antigen remains unknown. Base qualities are not recorded, but no much larger clone differs from it by a single base. The CDR3, cysteine through phenylalanine, is 16 amino acids long. Only the CDR3 DNA is retained, 48 bases long and in frame from the first base. V and J lose 1 base and 5 bases, and a span of 15 bases separates them. CDR1 and CDR2 are read off the germline V gene as SGHVS and FQNEAQ. The sample is drawn from a study of T cells after yellow fever vaccination (dated by TCRdb to the late 2010s). With regard to the full study: The SMART-Seq v4 Ultra Low Input RNA kit was used to prepare libraries from fractions with low cell numbers. To track T-cell clones before and after primary and booster YFV17D yellow fever vaccination, bulk TCR alpha and beta repertoires were sequenced longitudinally. The cohort comprised two healthy male donors, one aged 18 to 30 and one aged 30 to 40 years. Blood was drawn at multiple timepoints before and after primary and secondary immunization, with bulk PBMC replicates and cell subsets isolated.

TCR cDNA was made using 5'RACE template switching, a step that added a universal primer site and unique molecular identifiers. Priming of cDNA synthesis was performed from both the TCR alpha and TCR beta constant segments. Library amplification used two PCR steps, and the second PCR step added sample barcodes and sequencing adapters. Sequencing of the libraries was done on either Illumina HiSeq 2500 (2x100 bp) or NovaSeq (2x150 bp). The authors' pipeline ran thus. MIGEC was used to demultiplex reads and collapse the reads into UMI consensus sequences, and MiXCR was used for V(D)J alignment. Using edgeR on replicate PBMC samples, clonotypes were called vaccine-responding if FDR was below 0.01 and the log2 fold change was above 5 up to day 15. CD4 or CD8 identity was assigned to each bulk clonotype according to whether the clonotype was present at higher abundance in the sequenced CD4 repertoire or the sequenced CD8 repertoire. TCRdb ran its own pipeline on the public reads, namely fastp trimming at Q25 and MiXCR clone calling, and kept in-frame beta chains. Here each entry gathers all rows of one CDR3 protein and keeps the most common genes and DNA. TCRdb, not the authors, supplied the V and J calls. Across this sample there are more than 110,000 distinct CDR3 sequences, with roughly 6.7% seen only once. Under 0.7% of the sample is in the top ten clones.

Read against the paper, the sample's treatment or condition label means: live attenuated yellow fever vaccine strain. PBMCs were isolated from peripheral blood using a standard Ficoll-Paque protocol. Dynabeads CD4 and CD8 positive selection kits were used to isolate the CD4 and CD8 T-cell fractions. RNA was extracted with TriZol from bulk PBMCs, CD4 and CD8 fractions, and dextramer-positive and dextramer-negative fractions. The full study reports these points: Because abundant contaminating clonotypes from the bulk population could be contained in FACS-sorted repertoires, computational filtering was required. A small fraction of clonotypes appeared in both the CD4 and CD8 compartments, likely as a result of convergent recombination. Only a couple of donors were included in the study, so the extent to which the findings can be generalized is limited. Most clones expanded after primary vaccination were re-detected after the booster (96% of CD4 and roughly 85% of CD8), suggesting broad memory maintenance. Compared with the primary T-cell response, the secondary T-cell response was weaker but faster, peaking on day 5 rather than day 15.

The TCR sequence derives from a man in his thirties or forties who received the YFV17D yellow fever vaccine. The chain uses TRBV7-8 and TRBJ2-1, with a tentative D gene TRBD2 over 6 matching bases. The specimen was CD4+ T cells sorted from PBMCs, collected 10 days after the yellow fever booster vaccination. CDR3 loop: CASSLGGLLRHNEQFF. DNA sequence: TGTGCCAGCAGCTTAGGGGGACTGCTGAGACACAATGAGCAGTTCTTC.